This entry lists 30 T cell receptor beta chains sequenced from one sample in a study of Tregs in tolerant kidney transplant recipients. The method was immunoSEQ multiplex PCR; TCRdb's version includes in-frame clones alone and lacks a portion of them. The table lists about 69,000 clones, 70% to 90% of them singletons. Sequences were derived from CD4+ T cells from blood, sampled before the transplant. Receptor source: a human donor who received a combined kidney and bone marrow transplant.

The V call is TRBV5-1, the J call TRBJ1-1; 11 bases match TRBD1. CDR3 length: 15 amino acids. Trimming removed 0 bases from V and 6 bases from J; junction bases left unmatched: 4. From germline, CDR1 is SGHRS and CDR2 YFSETQ. CDR3 DNA sequence: TGCGCCAGCAGCTTGGGGGGACAGGGGGGATCTGAAGCTTTCTTT. Protein: CASSLGGQGGSEAFF.

The chain joins TRBV28 to TRBJ2-5; TRBD1 matches at 11 bases. The CDR3 contains 16 residues. The V gene's germline CDR1 is MDHEN and CDR2 SYDVKM. The trim removed 5 bases at V and 4 bases at J, leaving 9 bases unmatched. The CDR3 DNA sequence: TGTGCCAGCAGTCCCCCCGGGACAGGGGGGACAGAGACCCAGTACTTC. Its translation: CASSPPGTGGTETQYF.

The gene calls are TRBV11-2 and TRBJ1-3; no reliable D call. The CDR3 is 14 residues long. V shed 5 bases and J shed 0 bases, with 8 bases lying between them. CDR1 and CDR2 (germline): SGHAT, FQNNGV. The CDR3 loop is CASSRVSSGNTIYF. CDR3 coding DNA: TGTGCCAGCAGCCGCGTGAGCTCTGGAAACACCATATATTTT.

This chain links TRBV19 with TRBJ2-1, with 10 bases fitting TRBD2. Germline-derived CDR1 and CDR2 are LNHDA and SQIVND (reference sequence). Trimming removed 2 bases from V and 9 bases from J; junction bases left unmatched: 7. The CDR3 spans 15 residues. The CDR3 sequence: CASSITSGRAIEQFF. DNA for the CDR3: TGTGCCAGTAGTATAACGAGCGGGAGGGCCATTGAGCAGTTCTTC.

The chain links TRBV11-3 to TRBJ1-1; D gene ambiguous. Germline loops: CDR1 SGHNT, CDR2 YENEEA. The CDR3 extends over 13 amino acids. Trimming removed 3 bases at V and 3 bases at J, with 8 bases between. The CDR3 is CASSFGEDTEAFF. The CDR3 DNA is TGTGCCAGCAGCTTTGGGGAGGACACTGAAGCTTTCTTT.

The J gene is TRBJ2-5, the V gene TRBV5-1, with 9 bases fitting TRBD1. CDR1 and CDR2 from the germline V gene are SGHRS and YFSETQ. CDR3 length: 14 amino acids. The trim removed 6 bases at V and 2 bases at J, leaving 5 bases unmatched. CDR3 in amino acids: CASNPTGGQETQYF. DNA for the CDR3: TGCGCCAGCAACCCGACAGGGGGACAAGAGACCCAGTACTTC.

The chain is built from TRBV4-2 and TRBJ2-1; D unclear. Germline V CDR1 and CDR2: LGHNA, YNFKEQ. The CDR3 sequence is 12 residues long. Trimming stripped 2 bases from V and 6 bases from J, with 5 bases between. This chain's CDR3 is CASSQTFNEQFF. The CDR3, as DNA: TGTGCCAGCAGCCAAACATTCAATGAGCAGTTCTTC.

V usage is TRBV5-1 and J usage is TRBJ2-7; 9 bases are a match to TRBD1. The CDR3 length is 14 residues. Germline trimming cut 3 bases from V and 5 bases from J; bases unmatched to any gene: 6. From germline, CDR1 is SGHRS and CDR2 YFSETQ. The DNA for the CDR3 is TGCGCCAGCAGCTCCGGGACAGGGAATAACGAGCAGTACTTC. Protein sequence: CASSSGTGNNEQYF.

The genes are TRBV7-2 and TRBJ1-2; perhaps TRBD1 as D (5 bases). The CDR3 length is 16 residues. V was trimmed by 1 base and J by 8 bases, leaving 20 bases between them. The V gene's germline CDR1 is SGHTA and CDR2 FQGNSA. The CDR3 DNA follows: TGTGCCAGCAGCTTAGAAGTAGCTGGGGCAGGCGACGGCTACACCTTC. This translates into CASSLEVAGAGDGYTF.

This sequence joins TRBV5-1 and TRBJ1-4; D is ambiguous. The length of the CDR3 is 16 residues. The germline V gene encodes CDR1 SGHRS and CDR2 YFSETQ. The V gene lost 0 bases and the J gene lost 0 bases, with 9 bases spanning the gap. Written as DNA, the CDR3 is TGCGCCAGCAGCTTGGAGAGCCCCACAACTAATGAAAAACTGTTTTTT. Amino acid sequence: CASSLESPTTNEKLFF. Full variable domain (rest looked up from reference TRBV5-1 and TRBJ1-4): KAGVTQTPRYLIKTRGQQVTLSCSPISGHRSVSWYQQTPGQGLQFLFEYFSETQRNKGNFPGRFSGRQFSNSRSEMNVSTLELGDSALYLCASSLESPTTNEKLFFGSGTQLSVL.

The chain recombines TRBV10-1 with TRBJ1-5; 8 bases map to TRBD1. Losses at the gene ends were 2 bases for V and 4 bases for J; bases not matched to a gene: 10. The CDR3 runs to 17 residues. The germline V gene encodes CDR1 WNHNN and CDR2 SYGVQD (reference sequence). CDR3 region: CASSESRDRLLNQPQHF. CDR3 bases: TGCGCCAGCAGTGAGAGCCGGGACAGGCTTCTTAATCAGCCCCAGCATTTT.

The chain joins TRBV29-1 to TRBJ1-4; D gene unclear. V was cut by 4 bases and J by 8 bases, with 11 bases left in between. Per the germline V gene, CDR1 is SQVTM and CDR2 is ANQGSEA. The CDR3 length is 12 residues. CDR3 coding DNA: TGCAGCGTTGGAGAGACTGCGGAAAAACTGTTTTTT. It codes for CSVGETAEKLFF.

The rearrangement links TRBV28 to TRBJ1-5; D may be TRBD1 (6 bases). CDR3 length: 17 amino acids. The V end lost 5 bases, the J end lost 5 bases, and 22 bases lay between the germline ends. The germline CDR1 and CDR2 sequences are MDHEN and SYDVKM. This CDR3 reads CASSPTPTGAGDQPQHF. The CDR3 DNA sequence: TGTGCCAGCAGTCCTACCCCGACTGGGGCAGGGGATCAGCCCCAGCATTTT.

The chain uses TRBV28 and TRBJ2-7; TRBD2 matches at 15 bases. Germline assignment: CDR1 MDHEN and CDR2 SYDVKM. This CDR3 has 18 residues. V trimming: 5 bases; J trimming: 3 bases; junction bases outside the gene matches: 11. CDR3 sequence: CASSATEGLAGGGYEQYF. The CDR3 DNA reads as TGTGCCAGCAGTGCAACCGAGGGACTAGCGGGAGGCGGCTACGAGCAGTACTTC.

V gene TRBV5-5 combines with J gene TRBJ2-7; TRBD1 matches at 11 bases. CDR1 and CDR2 from the germline V gene are SGHKS and YYEKEE (reference sequence). The CDR3 is 15 amino acids. The junction had 6 bases not matched to a gene; V was cut back by 3 bases and J by 4 bases. The chain's CDR3 is CASSWDRGMSYEQYF. For the CDR3, the DNA is TGTGCCAGCAGCTGGGACAGGGGGATGAGTTACGAGCAGTACTTC.

The CDR3 nucleotides are TGTGCCAGCAGTGACAGGGTGGCGGGCAATCAGCCCCAGCATTTT. Protein: CASSDRVAGNQPQHF. The chain is built from TRBV6-1 and TRBJ1-5, with a possible D match to TRBD1 (5 bases). Germline CDR1 reads MNHNS; CDR2 reads SASEGT. Trimming cost V 3 bases and J 2 bases, with 11 bases left between them. The CDR3 totals 15 residues.

The table lists this clone with a count of one. This chain uses TRBV27 with TRBJ2-7; no clear D gene. The V end was cut by 3 bases, the J end by 0 bases, with 12 bases between. The CDR3 covers 15 residues. The germline V gene has CDR1 MNHEY and CDR2 SMNVEV (reference sequence). The CDR3 bases are TGTGCCAGCAGTTTCCCTCCTTTTCCCTCCTACGAGCAGTACTTC. Amino acid sequence: CASSFPPFPSYEQYF.

In its sample, this clone was seen a few times. This chain links TRBV11-3 with TRBJ2-1; 14 nucleotides agree with TRBD2. CDR1 and CDR2 (germline): SGHNT, YENEEA. The CDR3 consists of 16 residues. V shed 4 bases and J 7 bases; nucleotides not matched to a gene: 6. CDR3 nucleotides: TGTGCCAGCAGCTGGAGCGGGACTAGCGGGAGTAATGAGCAGTTCTTC. It is translated as CASSWSGTSGSNEQFF.

V is TRBV11-3 and J is TRBJ2-5, with 11 positions matching TRBD1. Germline values: CDR1 SGHNT, CDR2 YENEEA. V shed 1 base and J 5 bases; nucleotides not matched to a gene: 3. This CDR3 comprises 15 residues. The CDR3 here is CASSLGTGGDETQYF. The CDR3 DNA sequence: TGTGCCAGCAGCTTAGGGACAGGGGGCGACGAGACCCAGTACTTC.

The chain combines TRBV7-2 with TRBJ2-4; 7 positions match TRBD2. The CDR3 totals 14 residues. Germline assignment: CDR1 SGHTA and CDR2 FQGNSA. J gave up 6 bases and V 3 bases, and 5 bases lay outside the gene matches. The CDR3 is CASSFRGRGNIQYF. The CDR3 DNA sequence: TGTGCCAGCAGCTTCCGAGGGAGGGGAAACATTCAGTACTTC.

The V gene is TRBV5-1, the J gene TRBJ2-4, with 11 positions matching TRBD2. The V segment lost 4 bases and the J segment 0 bases; nucleotides outside the gene matches: 12. CDR3 length: 19 amino acids. The germline gives CDR1 SGHRS, CDR2 YFSETQ. The CDR3 reads CASSPGLADLGGAKNIQYF. CDR3 nucleotides: TGCGCCAGCAGCCCGGGACTAGCGGACTTGGGTGGAGCCAAAAACATTCAGTACTTC.

V gene TRBV2 combines with J gene TRBJ2-3, with a weak D call TRBD2 (5 bases). The CDR3 is 14 amino acids. Germline values: CDR1 SNHLY, CDR2 FYNNEI. V gave up 6 bases and J gave up 0 bases, with 10 bases separating them. CDR3: CASRSGTSTDTQYF. The DNA of the CDR3 is TGTGCCAGCAGGAGCGGTACTAGCACAGATACGCAGTATTTT.

The chain carries TRBV4-3 and TRBJ1-2; no firm D call. CDR1 is LGHNA and CDR2 is YSLEER in the germline V gene. V lost 5 bases to trimming and J lost 2 bases, with 15 bases between them. The CDR3 consists of 15 residues. CDR3 coding DNA: TGCGCCAGCAGCTCCTCGACAACCACAAACTATGGCTACACCTTC. Protein: CASSSSTTTNYGYTF.

This clone was seen a handful of times. The chain carries TRBV10-1 and TRBJ2-7; 10 nucleotides line up with TRBD2. CDR1 is WNHNN and CDR2 is SYGVQD in the germline V gene (reference sequence). With 4 bases clipped from V and 5 bases from J, the junction kept 8 bases outside the gene matches. The CDR3 extends over 15 amino acids. CDR3 DNA sequence: TGCGCCAGCAGTGCCTATAGCGGGAGGCCCCACGAGCAGTACTTC. Translating it yields CASSAYSGRPHEQYF.

The rearrangement joins TRBV9 to TRBJ2-5; 9 positions match TRBD1. The J segment lost 4 bases and the V segment lost 4 bases, leaving 5 bases of the junction unmatched. From germline, CDR1 is SGDLS and CDR2 YYNGEE. This CDR3 is built from 14 residues. The CDR3 DNA reads as TGTGCCAGCAGCCCCCGACAGGGGGGAGAGACCCAGTACTTC. It yields the protein CASSPRQGGETQYF.

V and J are TRBV10-3 and TRBJ1-5; 8 bases fit TRBD1. J gave up 5 bases and V 0 bases, and 6 bases lay outside the gene matches. This CDR3 has 16 amino acids. Germline V gene sequence: CDR1 ENHRY, CDR2 SYGVKD. The CDR3 DNA reads as TGTGCCATCAGTGAGTCGGACAGGGACGGGGATCAGCCCCAGCATTTT. It encodes CAISESDRDGDQPQHF.

This clone was detected a few times. The chain recombines TRBV20-1 with TRBJ1-1; no clear D gene. CDR1 and CDR2 from the germline V gene are DFQATT and SNEGSKA (reference sequence). This CDR3 has 11 residues. V was shortened by 7 bases and J by 4 bases, with 10 bases between the two germline ends. CDR3 loop: CSGGRSTEAFF. CDR3 nucleotides: TGCAGTGGAGGGAGGAGCACTGAAGCTTTCTTT.

The chain uses TRBV6-6 and TRBJ1-1, with D maybe TRBD1 (5 bases). The CDR3 totals 15 residues. The germline gives CDR1 MNHNY, CDR2 SVGAGI (reference sequence). V lost 6 bases and J lost 1, with 15 bases in between. The CDR3 reads CASRDAGRWNTEAFF. In nucleotides, the CDR3 is TGTGCCAGCAGGGACGCAGGGCGGTGGAACACTGAAGCTTTCTTT.

The chain has TRBV11-2 and TRBJ2-2; TRBD2 matches at 8 bases. V shed 4 bases and J 6 bases; nucleotides not matched to a gene: 7. Germline V lookup: CDR1 SGHAT, CDR2 FQNNGV. This CDR3 has 15 amino acids. The CDR3 sequence: CASSSAGVPAGELFF. DNA for the CDR3: TGTGCCAGCAGCTCAGCGGGAGTGCCTGCCGGGGAGCTGTTTTTT.

The V gene is TRBV27, the J gene TRBJ2-1; 12 bases line up with TRBD2. Germline V CDR1 and CDR2: MNHEY, SMNVEV (reference sequence). The J segment lost 11 bases and the V segment lost 1 base, leaving 6 bases of the junction unmatched. The CDR3 extends over 15 amino acids. As DNA, the CDR3 is TGTGCCAGCAGTTTATTTGGGACTAGCGGGCCCAAGCAGTTCTTC. Residues: CASSLFGTSGPKQFF.